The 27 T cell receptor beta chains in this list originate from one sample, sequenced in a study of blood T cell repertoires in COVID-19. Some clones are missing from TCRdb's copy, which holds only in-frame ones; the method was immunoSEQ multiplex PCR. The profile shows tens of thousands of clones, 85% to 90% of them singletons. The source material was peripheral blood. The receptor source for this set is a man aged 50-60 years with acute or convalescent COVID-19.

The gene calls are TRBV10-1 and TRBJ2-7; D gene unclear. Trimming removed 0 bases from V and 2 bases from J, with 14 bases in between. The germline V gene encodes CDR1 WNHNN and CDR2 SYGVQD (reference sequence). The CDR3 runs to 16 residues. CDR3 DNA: TGCGCCAGCAGTGAGTCACTTAATCATCCTCCCTACGAGCAGTACTTC. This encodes CASSESLNHPPYEQYF.

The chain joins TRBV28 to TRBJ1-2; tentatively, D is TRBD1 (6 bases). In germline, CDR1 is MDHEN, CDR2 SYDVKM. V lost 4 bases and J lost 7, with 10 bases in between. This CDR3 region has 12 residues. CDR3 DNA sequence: TGTGCCAGCAGTTCGGGGGGCGGTGGCTACACCTTC. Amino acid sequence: CASSSGGGGYTF.

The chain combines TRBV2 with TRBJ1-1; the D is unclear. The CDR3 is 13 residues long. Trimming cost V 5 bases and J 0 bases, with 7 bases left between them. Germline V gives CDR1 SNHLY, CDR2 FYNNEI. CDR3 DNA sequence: TGTGCCAGCAGTCCCCAGGTGAACACTGAAGCTTTCTTT. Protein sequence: CASSPQVNTEAFF.

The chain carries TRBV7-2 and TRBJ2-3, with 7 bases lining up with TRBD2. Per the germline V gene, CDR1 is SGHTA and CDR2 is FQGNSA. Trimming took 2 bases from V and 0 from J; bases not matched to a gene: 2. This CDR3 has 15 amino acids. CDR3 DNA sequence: TGTGCCAGCAGCTTACCTAGCGGTAGCACAGATACGCAGTATTTT. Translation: CASSLPSGSTDTQYF.

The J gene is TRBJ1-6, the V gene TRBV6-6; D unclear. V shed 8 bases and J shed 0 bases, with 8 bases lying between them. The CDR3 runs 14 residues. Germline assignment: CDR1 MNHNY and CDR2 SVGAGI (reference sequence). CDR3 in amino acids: CASLGGSYNSPLHF. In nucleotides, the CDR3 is TGTGCCAGCCTCGGCGGCTCCTATAATTCACCCCTCCACTTT.

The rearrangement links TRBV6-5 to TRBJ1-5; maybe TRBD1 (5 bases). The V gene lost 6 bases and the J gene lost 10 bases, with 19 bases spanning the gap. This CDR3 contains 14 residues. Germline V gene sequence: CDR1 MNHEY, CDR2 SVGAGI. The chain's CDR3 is CASSQNRPEEPQHF. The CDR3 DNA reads TGTGCCAGCAGCCAGAACAGGCCAGAAGAACCCCAGCATTTT.

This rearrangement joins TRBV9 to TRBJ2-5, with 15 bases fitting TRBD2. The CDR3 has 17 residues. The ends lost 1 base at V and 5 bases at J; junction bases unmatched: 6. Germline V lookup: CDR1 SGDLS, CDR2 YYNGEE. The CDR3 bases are TGTGCCAGCAGCGTAAGTGGGACTAGCGGGAGGATGGAGACCCAGTACTTC. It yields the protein CASSVSGTSGRMETQYF.

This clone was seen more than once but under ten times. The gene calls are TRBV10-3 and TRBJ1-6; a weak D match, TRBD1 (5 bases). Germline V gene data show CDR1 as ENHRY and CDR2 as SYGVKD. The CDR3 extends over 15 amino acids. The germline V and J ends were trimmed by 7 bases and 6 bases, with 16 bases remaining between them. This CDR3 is CAITSLAGSNSPLHF. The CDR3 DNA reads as TGTGCCATCACCTCACTCGCAGGGTCTAATTCACCCCTCCACTTT.

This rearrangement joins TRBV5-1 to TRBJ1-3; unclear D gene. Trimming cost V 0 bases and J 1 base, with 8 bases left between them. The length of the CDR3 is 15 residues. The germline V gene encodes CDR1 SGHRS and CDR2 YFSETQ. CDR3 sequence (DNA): TGCGCCAGCAGCTTGGCCGGGGTGTCTGGAAACACCATATATTTT. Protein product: CASSLAGVSGNTIYF. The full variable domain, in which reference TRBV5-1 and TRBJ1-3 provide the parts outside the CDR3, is KAGVTQTPRYLIKTRGQQVTLSCSPISGHRSVSWYQQTPGQGLQFLFEYFSETQRNKGNFPGRFSGRQFSNSRSEMNVSTLELGDSALYLCASSLAGVSGNTIYFGEGSWLTVV.

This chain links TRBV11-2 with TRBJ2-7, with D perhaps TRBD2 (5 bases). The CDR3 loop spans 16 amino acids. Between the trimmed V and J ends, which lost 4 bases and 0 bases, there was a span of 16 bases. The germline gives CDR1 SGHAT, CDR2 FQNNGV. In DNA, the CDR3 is TGTGCCAGCAGCTCCCTCGGGAACGGACGCTCCTACGAGCAGTACTTC. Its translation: CASSSLGNGRSYEQYF. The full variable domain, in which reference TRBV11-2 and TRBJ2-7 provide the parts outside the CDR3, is EAGVAQSPRYKIIEKRQSVAFWCNPISGHATLYWYQQILGQGPKLLIQFQNNGVVDDSQLPKDRFSAERLKGVDSTLKIQPAKLEDSAVYLCASSSLGNGRSYEQYFGPGTRLTVT.

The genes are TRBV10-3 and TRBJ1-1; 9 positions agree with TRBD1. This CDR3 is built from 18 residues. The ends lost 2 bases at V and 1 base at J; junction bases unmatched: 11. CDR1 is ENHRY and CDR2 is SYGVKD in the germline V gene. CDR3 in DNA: TGTGCCATCAGTGAGCCCCCTGGGTTACAGGGGGCGAACACTGAAGCTTTCTTT. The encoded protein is CAISEPPGLQGANTEAFF.

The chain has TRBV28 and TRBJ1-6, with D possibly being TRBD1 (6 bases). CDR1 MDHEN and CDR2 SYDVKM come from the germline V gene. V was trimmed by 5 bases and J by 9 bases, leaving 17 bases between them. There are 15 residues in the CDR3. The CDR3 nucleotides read TGTGCCAGCAGTCGGGACACGGAGTCTCCTTCACCCCTCCACTTT. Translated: CASSRDTESPSPLHF.

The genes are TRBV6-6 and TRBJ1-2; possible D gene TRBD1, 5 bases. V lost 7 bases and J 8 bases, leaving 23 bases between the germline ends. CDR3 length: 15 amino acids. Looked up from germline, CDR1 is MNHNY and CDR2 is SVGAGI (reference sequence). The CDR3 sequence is CASKYLGDPSMGYTF. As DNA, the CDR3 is TGTGCCAGCAAATACCTAGGGGATCCCTCTATGGGCTACACCTTC.

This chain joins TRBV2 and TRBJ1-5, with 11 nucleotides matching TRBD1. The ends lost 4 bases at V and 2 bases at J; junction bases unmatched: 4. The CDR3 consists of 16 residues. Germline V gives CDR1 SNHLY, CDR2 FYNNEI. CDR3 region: CASSGTGGFRNQPQHF. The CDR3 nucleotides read TGTGCCAGCAGTGGGACAGGGGGCTTTCGCAATCAGCCCCAGCATTTT.

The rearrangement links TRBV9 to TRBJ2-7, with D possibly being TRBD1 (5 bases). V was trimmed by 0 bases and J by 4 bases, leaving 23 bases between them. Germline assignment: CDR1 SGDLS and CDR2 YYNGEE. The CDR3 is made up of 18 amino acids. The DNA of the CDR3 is TGTGCCAGCAGCGTAGAGGGGTCACAGCCTGGCGATTTATACGAGCAGTACTTC. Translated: CASSVEGSQPGDLYEQYF.

The CDR3 sequence: CASSLSGDGSGANVLTF. CDR3 nucleotide sequence: TGTGCCAGCAGCTTATCCGGAGACGGCTCTGGGGCCAACGTCCTGACTTTC. The chain joins TRBV7-3 to TRBJ2-6; no clear D. Germline V CDR1 and CDR2: SGHTA, FQGTGA. This CDR3 is built from 17 residues. The V end lost 2 bases, the J end lost 0 bases, and 11 bases lay between the germline ends.

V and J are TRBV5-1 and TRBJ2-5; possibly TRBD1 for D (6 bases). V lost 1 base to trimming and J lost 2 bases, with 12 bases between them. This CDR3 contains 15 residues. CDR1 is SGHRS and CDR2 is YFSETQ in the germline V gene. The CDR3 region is CASSLYGGEQETQYF. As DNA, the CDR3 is TGCGCCAGCAGCTTGTATGGGGGCGAACAAGAGACCCAGTACTTC.

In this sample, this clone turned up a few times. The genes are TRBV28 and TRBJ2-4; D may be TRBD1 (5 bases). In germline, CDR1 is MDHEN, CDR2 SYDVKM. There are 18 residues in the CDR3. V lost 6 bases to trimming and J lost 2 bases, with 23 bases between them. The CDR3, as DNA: TGTGCCAGCAGCCACCCATCTAACAGGCATTGGCCCAAAAACATTCAGTACTTC. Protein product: CASSHPSNRHWPKNIQYF.

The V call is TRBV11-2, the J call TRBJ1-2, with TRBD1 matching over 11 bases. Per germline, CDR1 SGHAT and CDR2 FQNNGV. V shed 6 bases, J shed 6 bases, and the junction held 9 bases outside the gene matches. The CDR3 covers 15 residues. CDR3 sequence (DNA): TGTGCCAGCAGGCTTTTCGGGACAGGGGGGGATGGCTACACCTTC. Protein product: CASRLFGTGGDGYTF.

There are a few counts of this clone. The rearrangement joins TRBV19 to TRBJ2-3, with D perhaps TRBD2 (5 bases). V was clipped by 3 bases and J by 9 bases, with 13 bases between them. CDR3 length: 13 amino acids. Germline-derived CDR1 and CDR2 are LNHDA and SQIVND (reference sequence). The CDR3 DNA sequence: TGTGCCAGTAGTATGGGAGTCGAGGGCACGCAGTATTTT. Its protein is CASSMGVEGTQYF.

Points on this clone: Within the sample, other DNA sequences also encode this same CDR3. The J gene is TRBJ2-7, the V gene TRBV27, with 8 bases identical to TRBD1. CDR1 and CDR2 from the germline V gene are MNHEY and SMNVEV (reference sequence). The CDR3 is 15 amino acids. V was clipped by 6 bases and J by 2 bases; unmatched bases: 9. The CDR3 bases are TGTGCCAGCAGCAAACCGGGACAGGCTCCCTACGAGCAGTACTTC. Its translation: CASSKPGQAPYEQYF.

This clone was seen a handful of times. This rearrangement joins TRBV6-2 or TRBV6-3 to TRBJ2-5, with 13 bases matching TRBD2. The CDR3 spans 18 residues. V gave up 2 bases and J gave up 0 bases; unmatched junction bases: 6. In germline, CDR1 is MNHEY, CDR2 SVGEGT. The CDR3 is CASSYGTSGVKYQETQYF. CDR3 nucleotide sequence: TGTGCCAGCAGTTACGGGACTAGCGGGGTAAAGTACCAAGAGACCCAGTACTTC.

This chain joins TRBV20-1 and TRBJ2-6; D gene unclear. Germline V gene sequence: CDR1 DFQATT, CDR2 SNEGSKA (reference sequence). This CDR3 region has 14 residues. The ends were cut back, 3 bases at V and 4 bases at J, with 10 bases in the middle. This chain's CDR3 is CSASQLPGANVLTF. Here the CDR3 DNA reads TGCAGTGCTAGTCAACTCCCGGGGGCCAACGTCCTGACTTTC.

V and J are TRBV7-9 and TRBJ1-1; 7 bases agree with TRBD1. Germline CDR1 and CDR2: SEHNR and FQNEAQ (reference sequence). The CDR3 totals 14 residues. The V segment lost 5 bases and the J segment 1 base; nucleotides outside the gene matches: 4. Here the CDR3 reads CASSRGTENTEAFF. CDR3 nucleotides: TGTGCCAGCAGCAGAGGGACAGAGAACACTGAAGCTTTCTTT.

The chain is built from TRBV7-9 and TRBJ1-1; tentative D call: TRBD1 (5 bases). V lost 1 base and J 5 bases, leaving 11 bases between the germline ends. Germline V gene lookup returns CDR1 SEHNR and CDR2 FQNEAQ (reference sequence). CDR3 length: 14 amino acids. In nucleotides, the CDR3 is TGTGCCAGCAGCTTAGGGGCAGGGCGTACTGAAGCTTTCTTT. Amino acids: CASSLGAGRTEAFF.

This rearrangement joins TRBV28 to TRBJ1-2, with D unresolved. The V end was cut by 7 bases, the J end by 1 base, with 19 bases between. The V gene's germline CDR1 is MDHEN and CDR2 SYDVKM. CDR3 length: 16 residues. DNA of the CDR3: TGTGCCAGCACCGCCCCCGTGAGCCCTTTTAACTATGGCTACACCTTC. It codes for CASTAPVSPFNYGYTF.

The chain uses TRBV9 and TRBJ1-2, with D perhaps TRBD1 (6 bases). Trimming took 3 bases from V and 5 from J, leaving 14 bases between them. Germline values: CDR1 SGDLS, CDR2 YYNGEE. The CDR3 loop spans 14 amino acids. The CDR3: CASSGGGGSYGYTF. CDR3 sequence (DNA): TGTGCCAGCAGCGGGGGAGGGGGTTCATATGGCTACACCTTC.